The 12 T cell receptor beta chains reported below all come from one sample, sequenced in a study of a mutant IDH1 vaccine in newly diagnosed glioma (TCRdb year 2021). The library was built by means of the immunoSEQ multiplex PCR assay. Here the immuneACCESS table is served through TCRdb, limited to in-frame sequences with V and J called. Missing clones are a known gap in these copies; in checked studies unresolved V genes cover under half, and the rest lacks a known reason. The sample data list around 41,000 clones, and 80% to 90% of these were observed just once. Of the sample, approximately 1.5% is held by the ten largest clones. The time point tag for this specimen amounts to: week 35, safety follow-up. A 20-mer mutant IDH1 peptide at 300 micrograms in Montanide made up each vaccine dose, which was injected subcutaneously together with topical imiquimod. For these TCRs, the target antigens are not known.

Sequenced here: PBMCs, sampled from a glioma patient whose treatment included an IDH1 peptide vaccine. These receptors were taken from a man aged 35 to 55 with glioma.

This clone was recorded only once. The rearrangement links TRBV5-4 to TRBJ2-3; weak D call: TRBD1 (6 bases). CDR1 is SGHNT, CDR2 YYREEE, per germline (reference sequence). This CDR3 region has 15 residues. The V and J ends lost 0 bases and 5 bases respectively, with 13 bases between them. In nucleotides, the CDR3 is TGTGCCAGCAGCTTGGCAGGGCTCAGGGGAGATACGCAGTATTTT. Encoded protein: CASSLAGLRGDTQYF.

The rearrangement links TRBV21-1 to TRBJ1-1; TRBD1 is taken as the D call from the table, unchecked against the DNA. TRBV21-1 is flagged as a pseudogene. The CDR3 has 13 amino acids. The chain's CDR3 is CASSKTGGPEAFF. CDR3 bases: TGTGCCAGCAGCAAAACAGGGGGACCTGAAGCTTTCTTT.

The chain carries TRBV15 and TRBJ2-5; D assignment may be TRBD1 or TRBD2 (5 bases each). Germline CDR1 LNHNV, CDR2 YYDKDF (reference sequence). The CDR3 has 14 amino acids. Between the trimmed V and J ends, which lost 3 bases and 5 bases, there was a span of 13 bases. The chain's CDR3 is CATSSLNWGETQYF. The CDR3 DNA sequence: TGTGCCACCAGCAGTCTCAATTGGGGGGAGACCCAGTACTTC.

The chain uses TRBV7-3 and TRBJ2-2, with D uncertain. Germline-derived CDR1 and CDR2 are SGHTA and FQGTGA. The V end was cut by 6 bases, the J end by 1 base, with 15 bases between. The CDR3 extends over 16 amino acids. The CDR3 nucleotides read TGTGCCAGCAGGACACGTACGGAGCAGAACACCGGGGAGCTGTTTTTT. Amino acid sequence: CASRTRTEQNTGELFF.

This clone was seen more than once but under ten times. CDR3 DNA: TGTGCCAGCAGCCTACGGACTATTATGGAGACCCAGTACTTC. Amino acids: CASSLRTIMETQYF. The V gene is TRBV11-3, the J gene TRBJ2-5; a possible D gene is TRBD2 (6 bases). The CDR3 sequence is 14 residues long. Germline CDR1 reads SGHNT; CDR2 reads YENEEA. The V end lost 5 bases, the J end lost 5 bases, and 15 bases lay between the germline ends.

CDR3: CASSPLWGSGKLFF. The CDR3 DNA is TGTGCCAGCAGTCCGTTGTGGGGATCGGGAAAACTGTTTTTT. V usage is TRBV28 and J usage is TRBJ1-4; no definite D call. Deletions cut 5 bases from V and 10 bases from J, with 17 bases between. CDR1 is MDHEN and CDR2 is SYDVKM in the germline V gene. This CDR3 region has 14 residues.

The chain has TRBV4-2 and TRBJ2-5; TRBD2 aligns across 8 bases. J was trimmed by 0 bases and V by 4 bases; bases with no gene match: 7. Germline assignment: CDR1 LGHNA and CDR2 YNFKEQ. This CDR3 is 16 amino acids long. The CDR3 bases are TGTGCCAGCAGCCCAGGCACTAGCGGAAACCAAGAGACCCAGTACTTC. This gives the protein CASSPGTSGNQETQYF.

Regarding this clone: This specimen includes other DNA sequences encoding the same CDR3. CDR3 nucleotide sequence: TGCGCCAGCAGCCCGAGACAAGTGGGATATGGCTACACCTTC. Amino acid sequence: CASSPRQVGYGYTF. The chain carries TRBV5-1 and TRBJ1-2; D is undetermined. The CDR3 consists of 14 residues. Trimming pared 4 bases from V and 5 bases from J, leaving 15 bases between. Germline assignment: CDR1 SGHRS and CDR2 YFSETQ.

This clone was detected a few times. V and J are TRBV5-1 and TRBJ1-5; D is possibly TRBD1 (6 bases). The CDR3 spans 15 residues. V lost 5 bases and J lost 0, with 12 bases in between. From germline, CDR1 is SGHRS and CDR2 YFSETQ. In DNA form, the CDR3 reads TGCGCCAGCAGGGAGGGGGTTTATAGCAATCAGCCCCAGCATTTT. Protein sequence: CASREGVYSNQPQHF. The full variable domain, completed using reference TRBV5-1 and TRBJ1-5, is KAGVTQTPRYLIKTRGQQVTLSCSPISGHRSVSWYQQTPGQGLQFLFEYFSETQRNKGNFPGRFSGRQFSNSRSEMNVSTLELGDSALYLCASREGVYSNQPQHFGDGTRLSIL.

The chain recombines TRBV6-6 with TRBJ2-7; the D is unclear. Per germline, CDR1 MNHNY and CDR2 SVGAGI (reference sequence). Trimming took 4 bases from V and 6 from J, leaving 13 bases between them. This CDR3 is built from 13 residues. Here the CDR3 reads CASSLKDRSEQYV. Here the CDR3 DNA reads TGTGCCAGCAGTTTGAAAGACCGGAGCGAGCAGTACGTC.

In its sample, this clone was seen a few times. The chain is built from TRBV7-2 and TRBJ2-5; 7 bases agree with TRBD2. The V and J ends lost 5 bases and 5 bases, in that order; junction bases with no gene match: 11. The CDR3 runs 15 residues. Germline-derived CDR1 and CDR2 are SGHTA and FQGNSA. CDR3 amino acids: CASSPWGEGRETQYF. The CDR3, as DNA: TGTGCCAGCAGCCCCTGGGGGGAGGGCCGGGAGACCCAGTACTTC.

CDR3 region: CALGQDSGNTIYF. The CDR3 nucleotides read TGTGCTTTGGGGCAGGACTCTGGAAACACCATATATTTT. The genes are TRBV30 and TRBJ1-3; D is perhaps TRBD1 (5 bases). The CDR3 is made up of 13 amino acids. Germline values: CDR1 GTSNPN, CDR2 SVGIG (reference sequence). Full variable domain (rest looked up from reference TRBV30 and TRBJ1-3): SQTIHQWPATLVQPVGSPLSLECTVEGTSNPNLYWYRQAAGRGLQLLFYSVGIGQISSEVPQNLSASRPQDRQFILSSKKLLLSDSGFYLCALGQDSGNTIYFGEGSWLTVV.